This paragraph reports one T cell receptor (beta chain). In the same sample, other DNA sequences code for this CDR3. These data are taken from a study of blood T cell repertoires in COVID-19. Whole-study context: From the United States, Italy and Spain came samples of acute and convalescent COVID-19. T cells, B-cell-depleted T cells, or PBMCs supplied cDNA or gDNA.

The germline gives CDR1 SEHNR, CDR2 FQNEAQ (reference sequence). V was pared by 5 bases and J by 5 bases, with 4 bases of the junction left unmatched. There are 14 residues in the CDR3. Under the authors' procedure: Estimated nucleated cell counts came from reference gene primer amplification. Here immunoSEQ multiplex PCR was the method, and the copy in TCRdb shows in-frame clones only, minus some. That table furnishes V, J and clone size, whereas the DNA furnished D and trimming. The sample shows 90,000 to 150,000 clones, 85% of them seen only once. Input material: peripheral blood. The chain joins TRBV7-9 to TRBJ1-4, with 8 bases lining up with TRBD1. The TCR was taken from a man older than 75 with acute or convalescent COVID-19. CDR3 protein: CASSPQGANEKLFF. CDR3 in DNA: TGTGCCAGCAGCCCTCAGGGGGCGAATGAAAAACTGTTTTTT.